These 20 T cell receptor beta chains came from one sample sequenced in a study of T cell responses to AZD1222 COVID-19 vaccine. Assay used: immunoSEQ multiplex PCR; TCRdb lists only in-frame clones, some missing. This table has some 250,000 clones, approximately 94% appearing once. This specimen consisted of peripheral blood, obtained 28 days after the second AZD1222 dose. The source of these receptors is an adult who received the AZD1222 COVID-19 vaccine.

The chain joins TRBV28 to TRBJ2-7, with D perhaps matching TRBD2 (6 bases). This CDR3 is built from 17 residues. V lost 4 bases, J lost 1 base, and 20 bases lay in between. Germline CDR1 reads MDHEN; CDR2 reads SYDVKM. The CDR3 nucleotides are TGTGCCAGCAGTTACCCCGGGCTAGCGCACATTTCCTACGAGCAGTACTTC. As protein: CASSYPGLAHISYEQYF.

The V call is TRBV18, the J call TRBJ1-1, with 7 bases aligning to TRBD1. CDR1 and CDR2 (germline): KGHSH, LQKENI. Trimming cost V 3 bases and J 1 base; bases outside gene matches: 2. The length of the CDR3 is 14 residues. Written as DNA, the CDR3 is TGTGCCAGCTCACCGGGACAGTGGAACACTGAAGCTTTCTTT. It is translated as CASSPGQWNTEAFF.

J is TRBJ2-1 and V is TRBV9, with 8 bases aligning to TRBD2. V lost 3 bases to trimming and J lost 10 bases; unmatched junction nucleotides: 12. The CDR3 runs 15 residues. The germline gives CDR1 SGDLS, CDR2 YYNGEE. The CDR3 region is CASSDQLAAFREQFF. CDR3 bases: TGTGCCAGCAGCGATCAACTAGCGGCCTTCCGGGAGCAGTTCTTC.

The V and J genes are TRBV2 and TRBJ2-5, with 7 bases identical to TRBD1. Germline trimming cut 5 bases from V and 5 bases from J; bases unmatched to any gene: 8. Germline lookup yields CDR1 SNHLY and CDR2 FYNNEI. There are 14 residues in the CDR3. CDR3 coding DNA: TGTGCCAGCAGTCCTAATGAGGGGGCGGAGACCCAGTACTTC. It codes for CASSPNEGAETQYF.

V gene TRBV19 combines with J gene TRBJ1-5; the D is unclear. The CDR3 runs to 12 residues. The germline V gene encodes CDR1 LNHDA and CDR2 SQIVND (reference sequence). V was pared by 6 bases and J by 5 bases, with 8 bases between. Here the CDR3 DNA reads TGTGCCAGTAGAAAGGGCGATCAGCCCCAGCATTTT. Residues: CASRKGDQPQHF.

The CDR3 spells CASSLPTTDTQYF. The CDR3 nucleotides read TGCGCCAGCAGCTTACCCACCACAGATACGCAGTATTTT. The chain employs TRBV5-1 and TRBJ2-3; D call uncertain. Germline V gene lookup returns CDR1 SGHRS and CDR2 YFSETQ. CDR3 length: 13 amino acids. Trimming pared 2 bases from V and 2 bases from J, leaving 6 bases between.

A note on this clone: This sample also contains other DNA sequences that code for the same CDR3. The chain employs TRBV9 and TRBJ1-1; D gene uncertain. The CDR3 extends over 13 amino acids. The germline V and J ends were trimmed by 0 bases and 1 base, with 4 bases remaining between them. Germline CDR1 and CDR2: SGDLS and YYNGEE. CDR3 nucleotide sequence: TGTGCCAGCAGCGTAGGACCGAACACTGAAGCTTTCTTT. Translated: CASSVGPNTEAFF.

This clone was seen more than once but under ten times. The V and J genes are TRBV19 and TRBJ2-1; 10 bases map to TRBD2. V lost 3 bases, J lost 7 bases, and 6 bases stayed unmatched. CDR3 size: 15 residues. From germline, CDR1 is LNHDA and CDR2 SQIVND (reference sequence). CDR3 sequence reads: CASSMGASGGNEQFF. Written as DNA, the CDR3 is TGTGCCAGTAGTATGGGGGCTAGCGGGGGAAATGAGCAGTTCTTC.

The chain couples TRBV5-1 to TRBJ1-5; possibly TRBD1 for D (5 bases). Trimming cost V 1 base and J 0 bases, with 11 bases left between them. From germline, CDR1 is SGHRS and CDR2 YFSETQ. The CDR3 runs to 16 residues. CDR3 region: CASSLNGDLSNQPQHF. The CDR3 DNA is TGCGCCAGCAGCTTGAATGGGGACCTTAGCAATCAGCCCCAGCATTTT.

The genes are TRBV7-3 and TRBJ2-3; D possibly corresponds to TRBD1 (6 bases). This CDR3 comprises 14 residues. Trimming left V 3 bases short and J 6 bases short, with 13 bases between. Germline CDR1 is SGHTA and CDR2 is FQGTGA. The CDR3 sequence: CASSFGGPEDTQYF. CDR3 nucleotides: TGTGCCAGCAGCTTTGGGGGCCCAGAGGATACGCAGTATTTT.

The CDR3 sequence: CASSATGSRAQHF. CDR3 coding DNA: TGTGCCAGCAGCGCTACAGGGAGCAGGGCCCAGCATTTT. The rearrangement joins TRBV27 to TRBJ1-5; perhaps TRBD1 as D (6 bases). Trimming removed 6 bases from V and 11 bases from J, with 17 bases in between. There are 13 residues in the CDR3. Germline V gene sequence: CDR1 MNHEY, CDR2 SMNVEV (reference sequence).

The chain uses TRBV7-8 and TRBJ2-1, with 7 positions matching TRBD1. With V trimmed by 5 bases and J by 8 bases, 12 bases remained unmatched. CDR1 is SGHVS and CDR2 is FQNEAQ in the germline V gene. The CDR3 runs to 15 residues. The CDR3: CASSVTGTEGDEQFF. Here the CDR3 DNA reads TGTGCCAGCAGCGTTACCGGGACAGAGGGGGATGAGCAGTTCTTC.

The J gene is TRBJ2-7, the V gene TRBV27; D not resolved. Deletions cut 3 bases from V and 2 bases from J, with 8 bases between. The germline V gene encodes CDR1 MNHEY and CDR2 SMNVEV (reference sequence). The CDR3 contains 13 residues. The CDR3 DNA follows: TGTGCCAGCAGTTTTAGGAACCCCTACGAGCAGTACTTC. Translated: CASSFRNPYEQYF.

The rearrangement joins TRBV19 to TRBJ2-5, with D possibly being TRBD2 (5 bases). Germline lookup yields CDR1 LNHDA and CDR2 SQIVND (reference sequence). The CDR3 runs 14 residues. V was clipped by 4 bases and J by 2 bases, with 11 bases between them. CDR3 loop: CASSTLDSQETQYF. The CDR3 DNA reads as TGTGCCAGTAGTACCCTGGACTCTCAAGAGACCCAGTACTTC. The full variable domain, its missing parts supplied by reference TRBV19 and TRBJ2-5, is DGGITQSPKYLFRKEGQNVTLSCEQNLNHDAMYWYRQDPGQGLRLIYYSQIVNDFQKGDIAEGYSVSREKKESFPLTVTSAQKNPTAFYLCASSTLDSQETQYFGPGTRLLVL.

The gene calls are TRBV7-3 and TRBJ1-2; tentatively, D is TRBD1 (5 bases). The CDR3 spans 13 residues. Germline CDR1 and CDR2: SGHTA and FQGTGA. The V and J ends lost 3 bases and 5 bases respectively, with 10 bases between them. CDR3 amino acids: CASSLNGGYGYTF. CDR3 coding DNA: TGTGCCAGCAGCTTGAACGGGGGTTATGGCTACACCTTC.

About this clone itself: Other nucleotide sequences in the sample specify the same CDR3. J is TRBJ2-7 and V is TRBV5-6; D ambiguous. Germline CDR1 is SGHDT and CDR2 is YYEEEE. The CDR3 is made up of 12 amino acids. The V gene lost 4 bases and the J gene lost 3 bases, with 8 bases spanning the gap. CDR3 nucleotides: TGTGCCAGCAGCCCTGGACGCTACGAGCAGTACTTC. It specifies CASSPGRYEQYF. Looking up the rest from reference TRBV5-6 and TRBJ2-7 gives the full variable domain: DAGVTQSPTHLIKTRGQQVTLRCSPKSGHDTVSWYQQALGQGPQFIFQYYEEEERQRGNFPDRFSGHQFPNYSSELNVNALLLGDSALYLCASSPGRYEQYFGPGTRLTVT.

This chain connects TRBV12-3 or TRBV12-4 to TRBJ2-7, with D possibly being TRBD1 or TRBD2 (6 bases each). V was pared by 6 bases and J by 7 bases, with 16 bases between. The CDR3 loop spans 13 amino acids. CDR3 amino acids: CASSSGAPGEQYF. The DNA of the CDR3 is TGTGCCAGCAGCTCGGGGGCGCCGGGGGAGCAGTACTTC.

V and J are TRBV2 and TRBJ1-2; D gene unclear. Per germline, CDR1 SNHLY and CDR2 FYNNEI. The V gene lost 6 bases and the J gene lost 0 bases, with 8 bases spanning the gap. The CDR3 length is 13 residues. CDR3 in amino acids: CASSSLANYGYTF. The CDR3 nucleotides read TGTGCCAGCAGCTCCTTAGCTAACTATGGCTACACCTTC.

The V call is TRBV9, the J call TRBJ1-1; D call uncertain. V lost 0 bases and J 11 bases, leaving 17 bases between the germline ends. Germline loops: CDR1 SGDLS, CDR2 YYNGEE. This CDR3 has 14 residues. CDR3 in DNA: TGTGCCAGCAGCGTAGAGGCAGCCACCAATTTGGCTTTCTTT. Translation: CASSVEAATNLAFF.

The genes are TRBV9 and TRBJ1-2, with D unresolved. CDR1 is SGDLS and CDR2 is YYNGEE in the germline V gene. Trimming stripped 0 bases from V and 1 base from J, with 7 bases between. The CDR3 runs to 14 residues. The CDR3 DNA is TGTGCCAGCAGCGTAGCTCAGAATAACTATGGCTACACCTTC. This sequence encodes CASSVAQNNYGYTF. Full variable domain (outside the CDR3, taken from reference TRBV9 and TRBJ1-2): DSGVTQTPKHLITATGQRVTLRCSPRSGDLSVYWYQQSLDQGLQFLIQYYNGEERAKGNILERFSAQQFPDLHSELNLSSLELGDSALYFCASSVAQNNYGYTFGSGTRLTVV.